This TCR beta chain was sequenced during a study of CD8+ T cells in alopecia areata. Overall study findings and caveats: In lesional scalp, particularly from alopecia totalis/universalis, clonality was higher than in normal scalp.

The treatment denotes: oral pan-JAK inhibitor, 5-10 mg twice daily. Turning to this clone: Its target is not known.

The trim removed 2 bases at V and 1 base at J, leaving 5 bases unmatched. The CDR3 covers 15 residues. Germline V lookup: CDR1 SGHRS, CDR2 YFSETQ. TCR sequencing used cDNA made by reverse transcription of extracted RNA. Here immunoSEQ multiplex PCR was the method, and the copy in TCRdb shows in-frame clones only, minus some. Of about 160,000 clones listed, 60% are singletons. The TCR sequence derives from a human donor with alopecia areata. This chain connects TRBV5-1 to TRBJ1-1; TRBD1 agrees at 7 bases. The material was CD4+ T cells sorted from blood, obtained at week 24, from a patient treated with tofacitinib. CDR3 sequence reads: CASSFFRDRNTEAFF. CDR3 nucleotides: TGCGCCAGCAGCTTCTTCCGGGACAGGAACACTGAAGCTTTCTTT.